The 23 T cell receptor beta chains presented below share a single source sample, sequenced in a study of T cells after yellow fever vaccination. TCRdb re-called the 5' RACE reads through MiXCR, storing one row per CDR3 protein. The table includes about 330,000 distinct CDR3 sequences, around 7.3% detected once. The sequencing used PBMCs, collected about 41 days after the first yellow fever vaccination. These receptors were taken from a man aged 18-30 years who received the YFV17D yellow fever vaccine.

This clonotype showed up just a few times. The genes are TRBV12-3 or TRBV12-4 and TRBJ2-7, with a possible D match to TRBD1 (5 bases). Trimming took 5 bases from V and 1 from J, leaving 15 bases between them. The CDR3 extends over 15 amino acids. The CDR3 coding sequence is TGTGCCAGCAGTCTAGGTGCAGGGTGGTCCTACGAGCAGTACTTC. It specifies CASSLGAGWSYEQYF.

This clonotype turned up a few times. The chain employs TRBV6-2 or TRBV6-3 and TRBJ1-1, with TRBD1 identical over 11 bases. The V gene end was trimmed by 6 bases and the J gene end by 0 bases; junction bases not matched to a gene: 15. Germline V gene lookup returns CDR1 MNHEY and CDR2 SVGEGT. There are 19 residues in the CDR3. The CDR3 DNA reads TGTGCCAGCAGCCTCCGGGACAGGGGGAGATTTGCCATGAACACTGAAGCTTTCTTT. Its protein product is CASSLRDRGRFAMNTEAFF.

This clonotype was seen only a few times. The chain joins TRBV3-1 to TRBJ2-1, with D hard to call. With 4 bases removed from V and 7 bases from J, the gap between germline ends came to 11 bases. Germline values: CDR1 LGHDT, CDR2 YNNKEL (reference sequence). This CDR3 is built from 13 residues. CDR3 residues: CASSLRGPNEQFF. CDR3 DNA: TGTGCCAGCAGCCTCAGAGGTCCGAATGAGCAGTTCTTC.

This clonotype was counted a few times. Here the CDR3 reads CASSQDAIYGYTF. CDR3 coding DNA: TGTGCCAGCAGCCAAGATGCGATCTATGGCTACACCTTC. The chain uses TRBV3-1 and TRBJ1-2; D remains unclear. The germline gives CDR1 LGHDT, CDR2 YNNKEL (reference sequence). The germline V and J ends were trimmed by 0 bases and 4 bases, with 6 bases remaining between them. The CDR3 length is 13 residues. Based on the CDR3 plus reference TRBV3-1 and TRBJ1-2, the full variable domain is DTAVSQTPKYLVTQMGNDKSIKCEQNLGHDTMYWYKQDSKKFLKIMFSYNNKELIINETVPNRFSPKSPDKAHLNLHINSLELGDSAVYFCASSQDAIYGYTFGSGTRLTVV.

V and J are TRBV27 and TRBJ2-3; either TRBD1 or TRBD2 may supply D (6 bases each). The germline gives CDR1 MNHEY, CDR2 SMNVEV (reference sequence). The CDR3 covers 14 residues. Trimming pared 4 bases from V and 4 bases from J, leaving 12 bases between. The CDR3 DNA follows: TGTGCCAGCAGTTGGAGGGGGACGTCAGATACGCAGTATTTT. Residues: CASSWRGTSDTQYF.

This clonotype has only a few counts. The rearrangement links TRBV5-4 to TRBJ2-4; weak D call: TRBD2 (6 bases). The CDR3 consists of 17 residues. Trimming left V 0 bases short and J 0 bases short, with 13 bases between. CDR1 and CDR2 from the germline V gene are SGHNT and YYREEE (reference sequence). For the CDR3, the DNA is TGTGCCAGCAGCTTGGTTGGGCTAGCGAAAGCCAAAAACATTCAGTACTTC. As protein: CASSLVGLAKAKNIQYF.

The chain links TRBV12-3 or TRBV12-4 to TRBJ1-6, with D possibly being TRBD1 (5 bases). The length of the CDR3 is 14 residues. The V end lost 6 bases, the J end lost 5 bases, and 11 bases lay between the germline ends. The CDR3 sequence is CASRTGTHNSPLHF. The CDR3 DNA is TGTGCCAGCAGAACCGGGACTCATAATTCACCCCTCCACTTT.

This clonotype was counted between two and nine times. The rearrangement uses TRBV25-1 and TRBJ2-5; 12 nucleotides align to TRBD2. Germline CDR1 reads MGHDK; CDR2 reads SYGVNS. The trim removed 6 bases at V and 5 bases at J, leaving 7 bases unmatched. The CDR3 has 15 amino acids. The CDR3 coding sequence is TGTGCCAGCAGCGAGCCTAGCGGGGGGGACGAGACCCAGTACTTC. Translated, it gives CASSEPSGGDETQYF. The full variable domain, its missing parts supplied by reference TRBV25-1 and TRBJ2-5, is EADIYQTPRYLVIGTGKKITLECSQTMGHDKMYWYQQDPGMELHLIHYSYGVNSTEKGDLSSESTVSRIRTEHFPLTLESARPSHTSQYLCASSEPSGGDETQYFGPGTRLLVL.

This clonotype was observed a handful of times. V gene TRBV5-1 combines with J gene TRBJ1-6; no reliable D call. V lost 0 bases to trimming and J lost 8 bases, with 12 bases between them. The CDR3 runs 15 residues. CDR1 SGHRS and CDR2 YFSETQ come from the germline V gene. The CDR3 nucleotides read TGCGCCAGCAGCTTGGGGGGAGCCCGGTATTCACCCCTCCACTTT. It encodes CASSLGGARYSPLHF.

The chain employs TRBV11-2 and TRBJ2-5, with TRBD2 identical over 15 bases. Looked up from germline, CDR1 is SGHAT and CDR2 is FQNNGV. V lost 2 bases to trimming and J lost 0 bases; unmatched junction nucleotides: 7. This CDR3 is built from 19 residues. The CDR3 here is CASSLRSGLAGGYQETQYF. CDR3 nucleotides: TGTGCCAGCAGCTTACGGTCTGGACTAGCGGGGGGGTACCAAGAGACCCAGTACTTC.

The V call is TRBV3-1, the J call TRBJ2-1; 8 bases align to TRBD2. In germline, CDR1 is LGHDT, CDR2 YNNKEL (reference sequence). J was trimmed by 9 bases and V by 0 bases; bases with no gene match: 4. The CDR3 sequence is 14 residues long. The CDR3 DNA is TGTGCCAGCAGCCAAGATGGTGCGGGGGGTGAGCAGTTCTTC. Its protein is CASSQDGAGGEQFF.

The V gene is TRBV4-2, the J gene TRBJ1-4; D possibly corresponds to TRBD1 (5 bases). Germline-derived CDR1 and CDR2 are LGHNA and YNFKEQ. The CDR3 totals 17 residues. Trimming shortened V by 0 bases and J by 4 bases, and 15 bases separated the two germline ends. CDR3 sequence: CASSQDPPGPYNEKLFF. The CDR3 bases are TGTGCCAGCAGCCAAGATCCCCCGGGACCTTATAATGAAAAACTGTTTTTT.

The chain carries TRBV19 and TRBJ1-1, with 7 bases identical to TRBD1. The CDR3 totals 18 residues. Germline V lookup: CDR1 LNHDA, CDR2 SQIVND (reference sequence). V lost 1 base, J lost 4 bases, and 15 bases stayed unmatched. The DNA for the CDR3 is TGTGCCAGTAGTATAGGGGTACTCGACAGGGACGATCGCACTGAAGCTTTCTTT. Its protein product is CASSIGVLDRDDRTEAFF.

This clonotype was counted a few times. The chain links TRBV19 to TRBJ2-5; D may correspond to TRBD1 or TRBD2 (5 bases each). CDR3 length equals 16 residues. Germline CDR1 is LNHDA and CDR2 is SQIVND (reference sequence). V shed 9 bases and J shed 4 bases, with 24 bases lying between them. The CDR3 is CASKARGRGLGETQYF. CDR3 DNA: TGTGCCAGCAAGGCGAGGGGCCGAGGGCTGGGAGAGACCCAGTACTTC.

This clonotype was picked up many times. The chain uses TRBV5-4 and TRBJ2-1; tentatively, D is TRBD1 or TRBD2 (6 bases each). Per germline, CDR1 SGHNT and CDR2 YYREEE (reference sequence). The V end was cut by 7 bases, the J end by 0 bases, with 11 bases between. The length of the CDR3 is 14 residues. CDR3 in DNA: TGTGCCAGCGGGGGGCCGAGCTCCTACAATGAGCAGTTCTTC. Encoded protein: CASGGPSSYNEQFF.

The chain couples TRBV20-1 to TRBJ2-7; 11 bases fit TRBD2. The CDR3 is 15 residues long. With 0 bases clipped from V and 3 bases from J, the junction kept 4 bases outside the gene matches. Looked up from germline, CDR1 is DFQATT and CDR2 is SNEGSKA (reference sequence). DNA for the CDR3: TGCAGTGCTAGAGATGTTACTAGCGGGGGCTACGAGCAGTACTTC. This gives the protein CSARDVTSGGYEQYF.

The chain joins TRBV30 to TRBJ2-7; the match to TRBD1 covers 9 bases. Germline loops: CDR1 GTSNPN, CDR2 SVGIG (reference sequence). This CDR3 region has 19 residues. V trimming: 3 bases; J trimming: 3 bases; junction bases outside the gene matches: 21. CDR3 nucleotide sequence: TGTGCCTGGAGACTCCCGGACAGGGGCTTAATCATACGTGGCTACGAGCAGTACTTC. Translating it yields CAWRLPDRGLIIRGYEQYF. Full variable domain (outside the CDR3, taken from reference TRBV30 and TRBJ2-7): SQTIHQWPATLVQPVGSPLSLECTVEGTSNPNLYWYRQAAGRGLQLLFYSVGIGQISSEVPQNLSASRPQDRQFILSSKKLLLSDSGFYLCAWRLPDRGLIIRGYEQYFGPGTRLTVT.

A few counts support this clonotype. The chain recombines TRBV9 with TRBJ2-1; the D is unclear. V shed 4 bases and J shed 5 bases, with 16 bases lying between them. The length of the CDR3 is 15 residues. Germline loops: CDR1 SGDLS, CDR2 YYNGEE. The CDR3 reads CASSSPPFRDNEQFF. The CDR3 DNA reads TGTGCCAGCAGCTCCCCCCCCTTTCGAGACAATGAGCAGTTCTTC.

The sample holds many counts of this clonotype. The chain couples TRBV6-5 to TRBJ1-1; D gene uncertain. Deletions cut 0 bases from V and 5 bases from J, with 7 bases between. CDR1 and CDR2 (germline): MNHEY, SVGAGI. The CDR3 consists of 13 residues. CDR3 residues: CASSYSAGTEAFF. CDR3 nucleotide sequence: TGTGCCAGCAGTTACTCGGCTGGGACTGAAGCTTTCTTT.

A note on this clonotype: Germline and junction disagree at one end, which may indicate a read error. This chain connects TRBV20-1 to TRBJ2-7, with D perhaps matching TRBD1 (6 bases). This CDR3 has 16 residues. Germline CDR1 reads DFQATT; CDR2 reads SNEGSKA (reference sequence). This CDR3 is CCARDPIGRGDDEQYF. The CDR3 nucleotides read TGCTGTGCTAGAGATCCGATCGGCAGGGGAGACGACGAGCAGTACTTC.

This clonotype was seen many times. V is TRBV7-2 and J is TRBJ2-7; D is uncertain. Germline CDR1 and CDR2: SGHTA and FQGNSA. Trimming removed 1 base from V and 0 bases from J, with 4 bases in between. This CDR3 spans 13 amino acids. The CDR3 region is CASSLEHSYEQYV. Written as DNA, the CDR3 is TGTGCCAGCAGCTTAGAACACTCCTACGAGCAGTACGTC.

J is TRBJ1-1 and V is TRBV27, with D possibly being TRBD1 (5 bases). Germline V CDR1 and CDR2: MNHEY, SMNVEV (reference sequence). V was cut by 3 bases and J by 0 bases, with 14 bases left in between. The CDR3 is 16 amino acids. CDR3 amino acids: CASSLWGRLMNTEAFF. Written as DNA, the CDR3 is TGTGCCAGCAGTTTGTGGGGCAGGTTGATGAACACTGAAGCTTTCTTT.

This clonotype occurred a few times. The CDR3 loop is CSAQRGITGVAFF. DNA of the CDR3: TGCAGTGCACAAAGGGGGATCACGGGAGTAGCTTTCTTT. The rearrangement links TRBV20-1 to TRBJ1-1, with D perhaps matching TRBD1 (6 bases). The germline gives CDR1 DFQATT, CDR2 SNEGSKA (reference sequence). The CDR3 is 13 residues long. The V gene lost 6 bases and the J gene lost 10 bases, with 21 bases spanning the gap.